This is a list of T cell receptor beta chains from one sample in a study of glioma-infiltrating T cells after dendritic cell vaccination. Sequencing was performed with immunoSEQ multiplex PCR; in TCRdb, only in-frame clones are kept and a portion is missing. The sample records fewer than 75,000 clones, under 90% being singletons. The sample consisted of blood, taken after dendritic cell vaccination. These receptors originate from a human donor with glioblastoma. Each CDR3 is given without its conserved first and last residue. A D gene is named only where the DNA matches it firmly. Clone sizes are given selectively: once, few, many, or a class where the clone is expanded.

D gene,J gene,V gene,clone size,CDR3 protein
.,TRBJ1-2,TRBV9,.,ASSVGPGPNYGYT
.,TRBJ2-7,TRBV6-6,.,ASSWQGSAYEQY
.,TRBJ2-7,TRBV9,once,ASSPGIEQY
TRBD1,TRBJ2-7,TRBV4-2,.,ASSLAERDRAGEQY
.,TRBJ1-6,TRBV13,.,ASSLGHTGNSPLH
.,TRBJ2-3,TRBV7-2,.,ASSLVGTGGTDTQY
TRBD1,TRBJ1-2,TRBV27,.,ASSWDRSNGYT
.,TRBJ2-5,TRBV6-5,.,ASSYSPASGETQY
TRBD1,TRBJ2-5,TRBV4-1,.,ASSHRDRDETQY
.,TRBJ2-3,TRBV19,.,ASSIALVDTQY
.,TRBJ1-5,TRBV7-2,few,ASSLVGSNSNQPQH
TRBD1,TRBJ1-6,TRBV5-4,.,ASSYDRGRGSPLH
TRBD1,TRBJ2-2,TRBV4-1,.,ASSQEDRGFGELF
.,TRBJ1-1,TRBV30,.,AWSVGNRGTEAF
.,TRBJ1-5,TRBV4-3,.,ASSQDLRGGNQPQH
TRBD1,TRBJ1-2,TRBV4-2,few,ASSQSWGQNYGYT
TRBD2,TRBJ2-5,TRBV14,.,ASSSLGLAEETQY
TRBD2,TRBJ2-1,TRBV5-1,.,ASSPGVAGGFGYNEQF
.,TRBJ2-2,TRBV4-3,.,ASSQVSGGTGELF
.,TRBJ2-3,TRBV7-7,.,ASSLDGTSTDTQY
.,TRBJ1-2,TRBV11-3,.,ASSRSGQNYGYT
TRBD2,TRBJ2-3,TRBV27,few,ASSLRSPGLAGLLDTQY
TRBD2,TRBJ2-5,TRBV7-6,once,ASSLDGTSGGETQY
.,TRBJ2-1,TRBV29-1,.,SVDTPRFSYNEQF
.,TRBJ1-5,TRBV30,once,AWSAPRGGSYQPQH
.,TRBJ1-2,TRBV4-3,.,ASSRGQRLENYGYT
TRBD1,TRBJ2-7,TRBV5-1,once,ASRRAGTGVSYEQY
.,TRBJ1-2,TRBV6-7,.,ASSYDPSKGRLAWRSYT
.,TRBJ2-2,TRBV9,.,ASGVGAFGSGELF
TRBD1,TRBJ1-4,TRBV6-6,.,ASSRGDSNEKLF
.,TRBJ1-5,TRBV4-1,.,ASSQDRRGGNQPQH
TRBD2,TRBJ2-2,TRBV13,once,ASSLSLAGGTGELF
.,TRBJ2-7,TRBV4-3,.,ASSQDDEGSYEQY
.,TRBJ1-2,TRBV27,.,ASSPAGRLFYGYT
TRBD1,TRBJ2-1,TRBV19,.,ASSDRGENEQF
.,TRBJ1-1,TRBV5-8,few,ASSLGAGVNTEAF
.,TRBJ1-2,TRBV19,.,ASSITGMDYGYT
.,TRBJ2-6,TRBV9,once,ASSVVDRPGANVLT